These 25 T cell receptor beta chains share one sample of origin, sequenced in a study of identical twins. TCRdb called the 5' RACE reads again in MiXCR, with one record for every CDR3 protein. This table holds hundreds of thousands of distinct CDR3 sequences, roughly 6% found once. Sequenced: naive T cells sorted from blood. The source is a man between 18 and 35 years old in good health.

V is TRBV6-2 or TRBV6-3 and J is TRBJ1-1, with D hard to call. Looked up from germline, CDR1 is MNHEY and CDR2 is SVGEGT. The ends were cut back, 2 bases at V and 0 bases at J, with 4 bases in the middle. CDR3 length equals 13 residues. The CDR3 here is CASSYALNTEAFF. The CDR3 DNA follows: TGTGCCAGCAGTTACGCGCTGAACACTGAAGCTTTCTTT.

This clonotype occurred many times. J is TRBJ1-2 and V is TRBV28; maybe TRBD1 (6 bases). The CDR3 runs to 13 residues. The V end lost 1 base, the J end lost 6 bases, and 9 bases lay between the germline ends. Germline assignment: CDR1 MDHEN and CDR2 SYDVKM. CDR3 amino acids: CASSLFRGDGYTF. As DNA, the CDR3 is TGTGCCAGCAGTTTATTCAGGGGTGATGGCTACACCTTC.

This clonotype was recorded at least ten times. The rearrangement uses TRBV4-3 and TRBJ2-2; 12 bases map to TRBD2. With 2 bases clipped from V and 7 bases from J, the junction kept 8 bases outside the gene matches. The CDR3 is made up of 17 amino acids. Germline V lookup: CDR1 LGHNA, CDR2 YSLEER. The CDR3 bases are TGCGCCAGCAGCCAAACTCCGGGACTAGCGGGCCGCGGGGAGCTGTTTTTT. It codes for CASSQTPGLAGRGELFF.

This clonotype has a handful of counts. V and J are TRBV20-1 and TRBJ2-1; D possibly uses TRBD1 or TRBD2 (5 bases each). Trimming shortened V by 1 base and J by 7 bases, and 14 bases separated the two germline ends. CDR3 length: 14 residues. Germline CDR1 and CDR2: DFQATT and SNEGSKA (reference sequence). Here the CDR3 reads CSARGGVIENEQFF. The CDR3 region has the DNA TGCAGTGCTAGAGGAGGGGTTATTGAGAATGAGCAGTTCTTC.

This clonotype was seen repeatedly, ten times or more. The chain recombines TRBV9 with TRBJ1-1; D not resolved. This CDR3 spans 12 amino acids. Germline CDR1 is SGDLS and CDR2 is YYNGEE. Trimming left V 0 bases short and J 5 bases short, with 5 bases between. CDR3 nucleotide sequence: TGTGCCAGCAGCGTAGCGGGAACTGAAGCTTTCTTT. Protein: CASSVAGTEAFF.

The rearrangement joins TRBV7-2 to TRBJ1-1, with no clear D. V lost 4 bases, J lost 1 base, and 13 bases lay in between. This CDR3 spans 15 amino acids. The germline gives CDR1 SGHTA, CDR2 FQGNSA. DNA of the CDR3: TGTGCCAGCAGCTCGGGTGGGGTTACGAACACTGAAGCTTTCTTT. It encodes CASSSGGVTNTEAFF.

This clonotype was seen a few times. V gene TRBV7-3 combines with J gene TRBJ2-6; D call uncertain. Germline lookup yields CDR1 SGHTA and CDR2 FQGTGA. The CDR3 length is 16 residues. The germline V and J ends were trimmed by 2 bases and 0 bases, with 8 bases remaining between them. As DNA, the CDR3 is TGTGCCAGCAGCTTATTATCCCACTCTGGGGCCAACGTCCTGACTTTC. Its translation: CASSLLSHSGANVLTF.

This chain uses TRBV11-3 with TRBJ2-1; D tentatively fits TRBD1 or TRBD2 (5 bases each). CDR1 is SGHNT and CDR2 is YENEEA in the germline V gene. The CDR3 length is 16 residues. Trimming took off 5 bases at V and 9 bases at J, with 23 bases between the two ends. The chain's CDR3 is CASSAGALPDRTEQFF. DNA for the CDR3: TGTGCCAGCAGCGCCGGGGCCCTTCCCGATCGGACTGAGCAGTTCTTC.

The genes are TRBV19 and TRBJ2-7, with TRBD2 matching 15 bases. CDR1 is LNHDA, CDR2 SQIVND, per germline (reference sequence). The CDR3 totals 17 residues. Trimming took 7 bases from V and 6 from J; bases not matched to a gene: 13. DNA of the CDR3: TGTGCCAGTATAGGACTAACCGGGACTAGCGGGAGGTTCGAGCAGTACGTC. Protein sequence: CASIGLTGTSGRFEQYV.

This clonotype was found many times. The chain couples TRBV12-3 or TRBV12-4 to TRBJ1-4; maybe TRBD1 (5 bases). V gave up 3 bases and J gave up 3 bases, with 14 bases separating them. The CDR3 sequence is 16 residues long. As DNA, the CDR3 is TGTGCCAGCAGTTTGGAGGGGAGGCGCGCTAATGAAAAACTGTTTTTT. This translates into CASSLEGRRANEKLFF.

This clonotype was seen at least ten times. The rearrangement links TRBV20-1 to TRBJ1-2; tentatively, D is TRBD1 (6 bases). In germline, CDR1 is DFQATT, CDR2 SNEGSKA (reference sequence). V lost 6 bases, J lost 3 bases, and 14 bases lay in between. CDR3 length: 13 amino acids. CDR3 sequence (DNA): TGCAGTGCCCACCTTTACAGGGACTATGGCTACACCTTC. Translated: CSAHLYRDYGYTF.

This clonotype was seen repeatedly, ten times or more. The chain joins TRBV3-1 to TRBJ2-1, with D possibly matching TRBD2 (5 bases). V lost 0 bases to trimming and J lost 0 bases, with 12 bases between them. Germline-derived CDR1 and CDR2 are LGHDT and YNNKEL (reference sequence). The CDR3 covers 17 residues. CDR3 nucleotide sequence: TGTGCCAGCAGCCAAGATGGCGGTGGGAGCTCCTACAATGAGCAGTTCTTC. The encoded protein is CASSQDGGGSSYNEQFF.

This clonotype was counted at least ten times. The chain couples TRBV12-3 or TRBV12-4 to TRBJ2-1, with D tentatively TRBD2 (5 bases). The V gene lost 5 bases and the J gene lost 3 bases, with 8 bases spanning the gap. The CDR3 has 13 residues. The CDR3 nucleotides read TGTGCCAGCAGTGCGGGCATCTACAATGAGCAGTTCTTC. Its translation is CASSAGIYNEQFF.

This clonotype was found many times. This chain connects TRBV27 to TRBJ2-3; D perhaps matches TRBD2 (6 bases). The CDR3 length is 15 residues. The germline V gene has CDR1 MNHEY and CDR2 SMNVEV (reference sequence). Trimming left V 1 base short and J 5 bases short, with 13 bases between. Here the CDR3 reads CASSLWRGLGDTQYF. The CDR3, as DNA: TGTGCCAGCAGTTTATGGCGGGGACTGGGAGATACGCAGTATTTT.

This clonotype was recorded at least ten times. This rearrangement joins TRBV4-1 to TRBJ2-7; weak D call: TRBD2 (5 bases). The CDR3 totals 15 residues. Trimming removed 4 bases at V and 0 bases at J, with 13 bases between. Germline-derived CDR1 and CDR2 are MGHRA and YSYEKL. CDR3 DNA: TGCGCCAGCAGCCTCCCAAAAGGGAGCTCCTACGAGCAGTACGTC. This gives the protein CASSLPKGSSYEQYV.

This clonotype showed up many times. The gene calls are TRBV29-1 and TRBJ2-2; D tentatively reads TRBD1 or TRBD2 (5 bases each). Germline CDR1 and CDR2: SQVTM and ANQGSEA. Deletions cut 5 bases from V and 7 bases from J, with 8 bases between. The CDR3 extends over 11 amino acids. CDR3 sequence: CSVSGGGELFF. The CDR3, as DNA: TGCAGCGTTTCTGGGGGCGGGGAGCTGTTTTTT.

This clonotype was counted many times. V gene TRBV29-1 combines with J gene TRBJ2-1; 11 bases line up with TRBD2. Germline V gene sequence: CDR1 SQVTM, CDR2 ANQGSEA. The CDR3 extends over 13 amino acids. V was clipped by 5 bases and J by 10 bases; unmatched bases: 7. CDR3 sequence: CSVQLAGEEEQFF. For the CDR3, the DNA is TGCAGCGTTCAACTAGCGGGAGAAGAAGAGCAGTTCTTC.

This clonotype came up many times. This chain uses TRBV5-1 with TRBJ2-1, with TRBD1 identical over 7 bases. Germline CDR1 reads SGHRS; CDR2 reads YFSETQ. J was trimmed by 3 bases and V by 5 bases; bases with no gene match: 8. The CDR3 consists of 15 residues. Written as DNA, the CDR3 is TGCGCCAGCAGAAATCCGGGACAGCACTACAATGAGCAGTTCTTC. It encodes CASRNPGQHYNEQFF. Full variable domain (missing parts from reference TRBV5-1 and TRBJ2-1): KAGVTQTPRYLIKTRGQQVTLSCSPISGHRSVSWYQQTPGQGLQFLFEYFSETQRNKGNFPGRFSGRQFSNSRSEMNVSTLELGDSALYLCASRNPGQHYNEQFFGPGTRLTVL.

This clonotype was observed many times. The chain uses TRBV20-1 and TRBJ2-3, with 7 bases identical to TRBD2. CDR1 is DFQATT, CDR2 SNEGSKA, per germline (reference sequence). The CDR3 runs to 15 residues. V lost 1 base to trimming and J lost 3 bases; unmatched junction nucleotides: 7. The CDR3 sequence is CSARVEGGPTDTQYF. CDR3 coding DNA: TGCAGTGCTAGAGTTGAGGGAGGGCCAACAGATACGCAGTATTTT.

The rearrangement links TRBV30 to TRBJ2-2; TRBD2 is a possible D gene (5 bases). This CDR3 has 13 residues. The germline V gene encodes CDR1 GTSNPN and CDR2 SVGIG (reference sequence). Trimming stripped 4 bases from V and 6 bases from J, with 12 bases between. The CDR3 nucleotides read TGTGCCTGGAATGAACTAGGATCCGGGGAGCTGTTTTTT. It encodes CAWNELGSGELFF.

The CDR3 region is CSARTGPLRGYTF. CDR3 DNA sequence: TGCAGTGCTAGAACCGGTCCTCTTAGAGGCTACACCTTC. This sequence joins TRBV20-1 and TRBJ1-2; D unclear. The germline V gene encodes CDR1 DFQATT and CDR2 SNEGSKA (reference sequence). The CDR3 is 13 residues long. Deletions cut 2 bases from V and 8 bases from J, with 15 bases between.

Here the CDR3 DNA reads TGTGCCAGTCCACCGAAGAGAGGGAGATCCACAGATACGCAGTATTTT. Its protein product is CASPPKRGRSTDTQYF. The V and J genes are TRBV7-9 and TRBJ2-3; D perhaps matches TRBD2 (5 bases). CDR1 and CDR2 from the germline V gene are SEHNR and FQNEAQ (reference sequence). The CDR3 consists of 16 residues. Trimming pared 9 bases from V and 2 bases from J, leaving 21 bases between.

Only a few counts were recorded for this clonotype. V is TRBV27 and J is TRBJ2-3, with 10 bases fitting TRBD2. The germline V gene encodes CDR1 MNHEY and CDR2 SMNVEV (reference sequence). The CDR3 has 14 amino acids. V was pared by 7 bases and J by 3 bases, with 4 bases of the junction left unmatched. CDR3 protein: CASNLAGETDTQYF. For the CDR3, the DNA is TGTGCCAGCAACCTAGCGGGAGAGACAGATACGCAGTATTTT.

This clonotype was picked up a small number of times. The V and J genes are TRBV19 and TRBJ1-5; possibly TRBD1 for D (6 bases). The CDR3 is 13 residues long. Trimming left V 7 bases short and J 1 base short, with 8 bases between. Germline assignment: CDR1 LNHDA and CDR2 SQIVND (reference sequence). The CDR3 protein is CASNRVSNQPQHF. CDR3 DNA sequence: TGTGCCAGTAACAGGGTGAGCAATCAGCCCCAGCATTTT.

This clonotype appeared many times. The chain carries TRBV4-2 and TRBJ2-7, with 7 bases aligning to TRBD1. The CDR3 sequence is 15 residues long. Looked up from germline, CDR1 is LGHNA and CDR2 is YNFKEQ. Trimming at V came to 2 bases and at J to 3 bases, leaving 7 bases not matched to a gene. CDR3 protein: CASSQTGTANYEQYF. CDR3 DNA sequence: TGTGCCAGCAGCCAAACCGGGACAGCCAACTACGAGCAGTACTTC.